This T cell receptor (beta chain) came from a study of CD8 T cells in ankylosing spondylitis. Broader study findings: Significant enrichment of disease-linked clones was reported in matched ankylosing spondylitis synovial fluid. In ankylosing spondylitis blood, a motif of about eight highly homologous TCR beta variants appeared characteristic. A subset of motif variants has previously been described in the synovial fluid and blood of reactive arthritis.

The CDR3 length is 16 residues. J was trimmed by 4 bases and V by 5 bases; bases with no gene match: 10. Germline values: CDR1 ENHRY, CDR2 SYGVKD. Each CDR3 protein gets one entry after TCRdb re-called the 5' RACE reads with MiXCR. The sample consists of 500,000 or so distinct CDR3 sequences, about 5.4% of them appearing once. This clonotype appeared many times. Its cognate antigen is unknown. The TCR was taken from a male donor with ankylosing spondylitis. This chain joins TRBV10-3 and TRBJ2-1; 8 bases line up with TRBD2. The sequencing sample was made of blood, either unsorted or a sorted T cell fraction (not recorded which). CDR3 protein: CAISIAPAGEYNEQFF. CDR3 sequence (DNA): TGTGCCATCAGTATAGCCCCAGCGGGGGAATACAATGAGCAGTTCTTC.